This T cell receptor beta chain is drawn from a study of cytomegalovirus exposure and HLA in healthy donors. The CDR3 spans 14 residues. The V gene's germline CDR1 is SGHAT and CDR2 FQNNGV. Trimming shortened V by 1 base and J by 7 bases, and 11 bases separated the two germline ends. As regards this clone: Its cognate antigen is unknown.

Study-wide points: The study designated roughly 160 TCR beta chains cytomegalovirus-associated.

Profiling relied on immunoSEQ multiplex PCR, and the TCRdb table lists in-frame clones only, not all of them. Of 92,000 or so clones in the sample, 95% to 97% were seen once. The genes are TRBV11-2 and TRBJ1-5; possible D gene TRBD1, 5 bases. This TCR was recovered from a man aged 18 to 29 in good health and CMV-seronegative. The sequenced material came from PBMCs. The CDR3: CASSLGGQMQPQHF. CDR3 DNA sequence: TGTGCCAGCAGCTTAGGGGGCCAAATGCAGCCCCAGCATTTT.